The source of this T cell receptor beta chain is a study of T cell repertoires in aging, cancer and after chemotherapy (dated by TCRdb to between 2018 and 2021). For the study in its entirety: Donors spanned six age groups from 30 or younger to 70 or older, with at least three individuals per group. The study profiled peripheral blood TCR beta repertoires from healthy donors and cancer patients to examine immunoaging and T cell reconstitution after chemotherapy. In the hematological group, the paired samples taken before and after chemotherapy came from chronic lymphocytic leukemia patients given fludarabine- or bendamustine-based regimens. The cohort comprised 200 to 250 cancer patients, 94 with hematological and fewer than 140 with solid cancers, plus 95 healthy donors as a reference group. The complete dataset included some 9 million TCR reads. Study-wide findings and limitations: In healthy donors, the decline in TCR diversity with age was mainly due to loss of richness, whereas in cancer patients loss of evenness also played a role. Hematological cancer patients had infiltration of lymphoid organs, and this infiltration may itself impair thymic emigration or peripheral T cell expansion. The authors noted that the repertoire data do not allow conclusions about immunological memory after chemotherapy. In both cancer cohorts, the median generation probability rose over the chemotherapy interval, which suggests that the repertoire was reconstituted through rebound thymic output. Significantly lower blood TCR diversity and higher clonality were observed in untreated patients with hematological or solid cancers than in age-matched healthy donors.

Instead of sorted cells or RNA, genomic DNA extracted from peripheral blood served as the source for amplifying TCR beta rearrangements. Reading from cysteine to phenylalanine, the CDR3 counts 12 amino acids. Here the CDR3 DNA is all that survives: 36 bases in frame from base 1. CDR1 SQVTM and CDR2 ANQGSEA were looked up in the germline V gene. Trimmed from V: 5 bases; trimmed from J: 4 bases; junction bases lacking a gene match: 2. Multiplex touch-down PCR with a mixed TRB-A/B primer pool was used to amplify rearranged TRB sequences covering the V, D and J segments. Illumina adapters and sample indices were attached to the amplicons in two consecutive PCR reactions using Phusion HS II polymerase. The amplicons were purified from gel with the NucleoSpin Gel and PCR Clean-up kit and then assessed with Qubit and an Agilent 2100 Bioanalyzer. The libraries were sequenced on an Illumina MiSeq with 600-cycle, single-indexed, paired-end runs. Processing in the source paper ran as follows. MiXCR versions 2.12 and 3.0.5 were used to process the TRB sequences. Each unique CDR3 nucleotide sequence counted as one clone, and only productive sequences with at least two reads were retained. The repertoire metrics were Shannon diversity, evenness, clonality (calculated as one minus evenness), and diversity profiles parameterized by alpha from 0 to 5. The IGoR algorithm was used to compute generation probabilities of clones in paired pre- and post-chemotherapy samples. Using fastp trimming at Q25 and MiXCR clonotype assembly, TCRdb reanalyzed the public sequencing data and kept in-frame beta chains. Each entry is one CDR3 protein sequence, shown with its most common DNA and genes. V and J calls and clone size were set by TCRdb, not the authors. This sample gives thousands of distinct CDR3 sequences in total; roughly 31% of them show up just once. Approximately 8.3% of the sample is held by the ten biggest clonotypes.

This clonotype is identified as medium-sized (0.01 to 0.1%). The antigen this receptor binds is unknown. One base away there is no much larger clone; base qualities are not given. Rearrangement joined TRBV29-1 to TRBJ1-3, with TRBD1 matching 7 junction bases. This receptor was identified in a human donor with a blood cancer. Sequenced material: blood. The CDR3 protein: CSVRGQGNTIYF. The DNA sequence is given as TGCAGCGTTCGGGGACAGGGAAACACCATATATTTT.